The 23 T cell receptor beta chains below were found in one sample sequenced in a study of shared clonotypes between healthy human individuals. Assay used: immunoSEQ multiplex PCR; TCRdb lists only in-frame clones, some missing. The sample has some 2 million clones, 85% to 95% seen once. Sequencing input: naive CD4+ T cells sorted from blood. The subset denotes: CD45RA+ positively selected. Every receptor here comes from a man between 18 and 35 years old in good health.

DNA for the CDR3: TGTGCCAGCAGTTACGGCGACAGGGGAAAGGGTGAGACCCAGTACTTC. Amino acid sequence: CASSYGDRGKGETQYF. This rearrangement joins TRBV6-5 to TRBJ2-5; 8 bases align to TRBD1. Germline V lookup: CDR1 MNHEY, CDR2 SVGAGI. The CDR3 covers 16 residues. With 2 bases clipped from V and 5 bases from J, the junction kept 10 bases outside the gene matches.

The V and J genes are TRBV18 and TRBJ2-1; maybe TRBD2 (7 bases). The germline CDR1 and CDR2 sequences are KGHSH and LQKENI. The CDR3 loop spans 14 amino acids. Trimming took off 8 bases at V and 7 bases at J, with 18 bases between the two ends. The CDR3 DNA is TGTGCCAGCCCCCAAGGGGGGGGAGCAAATGAGCAGTTCTTC. Amino acid sequence: CASPQGGGANEQFF.

The chain employs TRBV25-1 and TRBJ2-5; perhaps D is TRBD1 or TRBD2 (5 bases each). V dropped 7 bases and J dropped 10 bases, with 16 bases sitting between them. Per the germline V gene, CDR1 is MGHDK and CDR2 is SYGVNS. This CDR3 has 12 amino acids. The CDR3 bases are TGTGCCAGCACCGAGGGGAGCGGAATCCAGTACTTC. It yields the protein CASTEGSGIQYF.

The chain is built from TRBV5-1 and TRBJ2-3; 7 positions agree with TRBD1. The CDR3 is 15 amino acids. Germline V gene data show CDR1 as SGHRS and CDR2 as YFSETQ. With V trimmed by 0 bases and J by 4 bases, 5 bases remained unmatched. The CDR3, as DNA: TGCGCCAGCAGCTTGGGAGGACAGGTCCCAGATACGCAGTATTTT. Translation gives CASSLGGQVPDTQYF.

The chain has TRBV7-2 and TRBJ2-2; 8 nucleotides align to TRBD2. The germline V gene encodes CDR1 SGHTA and CDR2 FQGNSA. This CDR3 region has 15 residues. Germline trimming cut 3 bases from V and 5 bases from J; bases unmatched to any gene: 5. CDR3 protein: CASSFTSGKTGELFF. In DNA, the CDR3 is TGTGCCAGCAGCTTCACTAGCGGAAAGACCGGGGAGCTGTTTTTT.

This clone has only a few counts. The CDR3 is CASSFRPGQYGYTF. The CDR3 DNA is TGTGCCAGCAGTTTTCGACCGGGACAGTATGGCTACACCTTC. The chain links TRBV27 to TRBJ1-2; the match to TRBD1 covers 7 bases. Germline loops: CDR1 MNHEY, CDR2 SMNVEV (reference sequence). CDR3 length: 14 residues. The J segment lost 5 bases and the V segment lost 3 bases, leaving 6 bases of the junction unmatched.

A remark on this clone: At the DNA level, this CDR3 is encoded by other sequences in the same sample as well. The chain links TRBV7-9 to TRBJ1-5; D is unresolved. Trimming stripped 1 base from V and 7 bases from J, with 5 bases between. The CDR3 consists of 12 residues. In germline, CDR1 is SEHNR, CDR2 FQNEAQ (reference sequence). The CDR3, as DNA: TGTGCCAGCAGCTTAGACGGACAGCCCCAGCATTTT. It translates to CASSLDGQPQHF.

Points on this clone: The same CDR3 also results from other DNA sequences found in this sample. The chain recombines TRBV20-1 with TRBJ2-7; possibly TRBD1 for D (5 bases). The V end lost 6 bases, the J end lost 1 base, and 7 bases lay between the germline ends. CDR3 length: 11 residues. The germline gives CDR1 DFQATT, CDR2 SNEGSKA (reference sequence). CDR3 nucleotide sequence: TGCAGTGCGGCAGGGTCCTACGAGCAGTACTTC. Amino acids: CSAAGSYEQYF.

The CDR3 nucleotides are TGTGCCAGCAGCGGCGGGCCCAGCCTGAGCACAGATACGCAGTATTTT. It translates to CASSGGPSLSTDTQYF. The V call is TRBV9, the J call TRBJ2-3; D is possibly TRBD2 (5 bases). V lost 3 bases, J lost 0 bases, and 14 bases lay in between. The CDR3 spans 16 residues. CDR1 SGDLS and CDR2 YYNGEE come from the germline V gene. Drawing the rest from reference TRBV9 and TRBJ2-3, the complete variable domain is DSGVTQTPKHLITATGQRVTLRCSPRSGDLSVYWYQQSLDQGLQFLIQYYNGEERAKGNILERFSAQQFPDLHSELNLSSLELGDSALYFCASSGGPSLSTDTQYFGPGTRLTVL.

CDR3 DNA: TGTGCCACCAGCAGCGGACAGTCACCCTCTGGAAACACCATATATTTT. As protein: CATSSGQSPSGNTIYF. The chain recombines TRBV15 with TRBJ1-3; TRBD1 is a possible D gene (6 bases). CDR1 is LNHNV and CDR2 is YYDKDF in the germline V gene (reference sequence). V lost 3 bases to trimming and J lost 0 bases, with 12 bases between them. CDR3 length: 16 residues.

J is TRBJ1-2 and V is TRBV18; no definite D call. CDR1 and CDR2 from the germline V gene are KGHSH and LQKENI. The CDR3 has 15 amino acids. The germline V and J ends were trimmed by 4 bases and 2 bases, with 14 bases remaining between them. The CDR3 loop reads CASSHDTPRNYGYTF. As DNA, the CDR3 is TGTGCCAGCTCACACGACACCCCACGGAACTATGGCTACACCTTC.

The V call is TRBV28, the J call TRBJ2-7, with D possibly being TRBD2 (6 bases). Germline CDR1 and CDR2: MDHEN and SYDVKM. This CDR3 is built from 13 residues. Trimming removed 5 bases at V and 3 bases at J, with 11 bases between. DNA of the CDR3: TGTGCCAGCAGTGGGGGACTTTACTACGAGCAGTACTTC. This sequence encodes CASSGGLYYEQYF.

The rearrangement joins TRBV7-2 to TRBJ2-1; the match to TRBD2 covers 8 bases. Germline lookup yields CDR1 SGHTA and CDR2 FQGNSA. The J segment lost 9 bases and the V segment lost 3 bases, leaving 7 bases of the junction unmatched. The CDR3 consists of 14 residues. The CDR3 region has the DNA TGTGCCAGCAGCTTTTCGGGACTAGGGGGTGAGCAGTTCTTC. Translated: CASSFSGLGGEQFF. The variable domain in full, completed from reference TRBV7-2 and TRBJ2-1, reads GAGVSQSPSNKVTEKGKDVELRCDPISGHTALYWYRQSLGQGLEFLIYFQGNSAPDKSGLPSDRFSAERTGGSVSTLTIQRTQQEDSAVYLCASSFSGLGGEQFFGPGTRLTVL.

This rearrangement joins TRBV9 to TRBJ2-1, with no clear D. This CDR3 spans 14 amino acids. Trimming cost V 4 bases and J 8 bases, with 16 bases left between them. Germline V CDR1 and CDR2: SGDLS, YYNGEE. The chain's CDR3 is CASSSSRVVYEQFF. Here the CDR3 DNA reads TGTGCCAGCAGCTCTAGTAGGGTAGTCTATGAGCAGTTCTTC.

This chain connects TRBV11-2 to TRBJ2-4, with TRBD1 matching 7 bases. Germline V gives CDR1 SGHAT, CDR2 FQNNGV. Losses at the gene ends were 5 bases for V and 1 base for J; bases not matched to a gene: 5. This CDR3 contains 15 residues. The CDR3 loop reads CASSTQGTAKNIQYF. The CDR3 region has the DNA TGTGCCAGCAGCACACAGGGGACCGCCAAAAACATTCAGTACTTC.

The J gene is TRBJ2-1, the V gene TRBV5-1, with D possibly called TRBD1 or TRBD2 (5 bases each). Trimming removed 6 bases at V and 7 bases at J, with 20 bases between. Germline lookup yields CDR1 SGHRS and CDR2 YFSETQ. The CDR3 consists of 15 residues. In DNA form, the CDR3 reads TGCGCCAGCAACTCTGTCGGATCAGGGAGTAATGAGCAGTTCTTC. Translation: CASNSVGSGSNEQFF.

The CDR3 region is CASSPNPDRGRETQYF. Written as DNA, the CDR3 is TGTGCCAGCAGCCCTAACCCAGACAGGGGAAGAGAGACCCAGTACTTC. The rearrangement joins TRBV9 to TRBJ2-5, with TRBD1 matching over 8 bases. This CDR3 is built from 16 residues. Germline CDR1 and CDR2: SGDLS and YYNGEE. V shed 4 bases and J 4 bases; nucleotides not matched to a gene: 12. Drawing the rest from reference TRBV9 and TRBJ2-5, the complete variable domain is DSGVTQTPKHLITATGQRVTLRCSPRSGDLSVYWYQQSLDQGLQFLIQYYNGEERAKGNILERFSAQQFPDLHSELNLSSLELGDSALYFCASSPNPDRGRETQYFGPGTRLLVL.

The chain combines TRBV6-1 with TRBJ2-7, with D perhaps TRBD1 (6 bases). Trimming cost V 0 bases and J 2 bases, with 17 bases left between them. Germline-derived CDR1 and CDR2 are MNHNS and SASEGT. This CDR3 region has 17 residues. This chain's CDR3 is CASSEALPGSGAYEQYF. CDR3 DNA: TGTGCCAGCAGTGAAGCGTTGCCGGGGTCAGGGGCCTACGAGCAGTACTTC.

V is TRBV11-2 and J is TRBJ2-7, with D perhaps TRBD1 (5 bases). V was clipped by 5 bases and J by 0 bases, with 14 bases between them. Germline V gene lookup returns CDR1 SGHAT and CDR2 FQNNGV. The CDR3 length is 15 residues. CDR3 amino acids: CASSPDTLASYEQYF. The CDR3 nucleotides are TGTGCCAGCAGCCCGGACACCTTGGCCTCCTACGAGCAGTACTTC.

About this clone: This same CDR3 is encoded by further DNA sequences in the sample. The chain uses TRBV28 and TRBJ2-1; no clear D gene. Trimming stripped 6 bases from V and 1 base from J, with 7 bases between. This CDR3 has 13 amino acids. The germline gives CDR1 MDHEN, CDR2 SYDVKM. As DNA, the CDR3 is TGTGCCAGCAGAGGACGGTCCTACAATGAGCAGTTCTTC. This encodes CASRGRSYNEQFF.

This clone was seen just once. V and J are TRBV7-8 and TRBJ1-1; D remains ambiguous. The CDR3 covers 13 residues. Germline V gene lookup returns CDR1 SGHVS and CDR2 FQNEAQ. V lost 4 bases to trimming and J lost 4 bases, with 10 bases between them. The CDR3 nucleotides read TGTGCCAGCAGCTACCGGGAGGGCACTGAAGCTTTCTTT. Its protein is CASSYREGTEAFF.

This sequence joins TRBV5-1 and TRBJ1-4; D might be TRBD1 (6 bases). CDR3 length: 18 residues. From germline, CDR1 is SGHRS and CDR2 YFSETQ. V dropped 1 base and J dropped 2 bases, with 18 bases sitting between them. CDR3: CASSLFGGRGRTNEKLFF. The DNA for the CDR3 is TGCGCCAGCAGCTTGTTCGGGGGGCGAGGTCGGACTAATGAAAAACTGTTTTTT.

The CDR3 DNA is TGTGCCAGCAGCGGTTTAGACAGGGGGTATTCACCCCTCCACTTT. This gives the protein CASSGLDRGYSPLHF. The chain carries TRBV9 and TRBJ1-6, with 9 bases that match TRBD1. V was pared by 3 bases and J by 8 bases, with 6 bases of the junction left unmatched. CDR3 length: 15 amino acids. In germline, CDR1 is SGDLS, CDR2 YYNGEE.